This T cell receptor beta chain derives from a study of T-cell reconstitution after alpha-beta-depleted transplantation in children. V shed 3 bases and J shed 7 bases, with 21 bases lying between them. CDR1 is MDHEN and CDR2 is SYDVKM in the germline V gene. This CDR3 contains 16 residues. This clonotype occurred many times. Unique molecular identifiers were used to barcode this TCRbeta library. TCRdb itself ran the PCR reads through MiXCR, one entry per CDR3 protein. Here the sample spans a few hundred thousand distinct CDR3 sequences, approximately 7% being singletons. Sequencing used PBMCs, obtained before TCRalphabeta/CD19-depleted stem cell transplant. This clonotype was obtained from a boy between 2 and 15 years old with acute lymphoblastic leukemia, due to receive a stem cell transplant. V usage is TRBV28 and J usage is TRBJ1-2; D may be TRBD1 (6 bases). CDR3 DNA: TGTGCCAGCAGTTTGACGTCGTGGCAGGGGTTAGGTGGCTACACCTTC. This codes for CASSLTSWQGLGGYTF.